The rows below give T cell receptor beta chains drawn from one sample of a study of control samples from healthy donors and cancer patients. Only in-frame clones appear in the TCRdb table, and some are missing; sequencing was by immunoSEQ multiplex PCR. The table includes approximately 97,000 clones, 88% detected once. Specimen: blood. These receptor sequences come from a man aged 30-40 years in good health. Each CDR3 is given with its conserved first and last residue. D genes are given only for firm matches. Where a row states a size, it is once, few, many or the class of an expanded clone; other rows omit it.

V gene	D gene	clone size	J gene	CDR3 length	CDR3 protein	CDR3 DNA
TRBV7-2	.	.	TRBJ2-1	16	CASSSRLPADHNEQFF	TGTGCCAGCAGCTCCAGACTTCCAGCAGACCACAATGAGCAGTTCTTC
TRBV19	.	.	TRBJ1-1	15	CASSQPTGLYTEAFF	TGTGCCAGTAGTCAACCGACAGGTCTATACACTGAAGCTTTCTTT
TRBV7-9	.	.	TRBJ1-1	14	CASSLEGRGAEAFF	TGTGCCAGCAGCTTAGAAGGTAGAGGAGCTGAAGCTTTCTTT
TRBV5-3	.	.	TRBJ2-5	14	CARSSRALQETQYF	TGTGCCAGAAGCTCAAGGGCCTTACAAGAGACCCAGTACTTC
TRBV4-1	TRBD2	once	TRBJ2-1	18	CASSQTYPAGVSYNEQFF	TGCGCCAGCAGCCAAACGTACCCAGCGGGAGTATCCTACAATGAGCAGTTCTTC
TRBV9	.	.	TRBJ2-2	13	CASSVDSSRELFF	TGTGCCAGCAGCGTAGATTCTAGCCGGGAGCTGTTTTTT
TRBV7-2	.	.	TRBJ1-4	17	CASSLRGVGSSNEKLFF	TGTGCCAGCAGCTTAAGGGGGGTCGGAAGTAGTAATGAAAAACTGTTTTTT
TRBV5-6	.	.	TRBJ1-1	13	CASSQGSNTEAFF	TGTGCCAGCAGCCAGGGGAGTAACACTGAAGCTTTCTTT
TRBV6-6	.	.	TRBJ1-1	13	CASSYSEGVGAFF	TGTGCCAGCAGTTACTCAGAGGGGGTGGGAGCTTTCTTT
TRBV5-1	.	.	TRBJ2-3	14	CASSLRTSTDTQYF	TGCGCCAGCAGCTTGCGGACTAGCACAGATACGCAGTATTTT
TRBV28	.	.	TRBJ1-1	13	CASSLFMNTEAFF	TGTGCCAGCAGTTTATTCATGAACACTGAAGCTTTCTTT
TRBV7-3	.	once	TRBJ2-1	13	CASSLGQYNEQFF	TGTGCCAGCAGCTTAGGGCAGTACAATGAGCAGTTCTTC
TRBV19	TRBD2	.	TRBJ2-7	16	CASSLAYLAGGHEQYF	TGTGCCAGTAGTCTTGCCTACTTAGCGGGAGGGCACGAGCAGTACTTC
TRBV11-3	.	.	TRBJ2-2	12	CASSTNTGELFF	TGTGCCAGCAGCACCAACACCGGGGAGCTGTTTTTT
TRBV19	TRBD2	.	TRBJ2-3	13	CASSGTGTDTQYF	TGTGCCAGCAGCGGGACTGGCACAGATACGCAGTATTTT
TRBV23-1	TRBD1	.	TRBJ2-1	17	CASSQHGTGDSYNEQFF	TGCGCCAGCAGTCAACATGGGACAGGGGACTCCTACAATGAGCAGTTCTTC